The entry that follows covers one T cell receptor (beta chain) sequence. Likely a read error: the CDR3 ends without its conserved phenylalanine or tryptophan. From about 19-30 mg of unsorted bulk tissue, DNA and RNA were co-extracted together. The CDR3 sequence is 13 residues long. With 7 bases removed from V and 6 bases from J, the gap between germline ends came to 14 bases. Germline V gene data show CDR1 as SGHRS and CDR2 as YFSETQ. The template, 450 to 650 ng total RNA, yielded TCR beta cDNA made with a constant-region primer. Nested multiplex PCR, run for three rounds with slightly modified ARM-PCR, yielded TCR beta libraries. The first two PCR rounds used TRBV1-TRBV30 forward primers with a C-beta reverse primer, roughly 11 cycles each. TCRdb re-called the multiplex PCR reads with MiXCR, one entry per CDR3 protein. The data show 90,000 to 140,000 distinct CDR3 sequences, roughly 80% seen once.

This sample stems from a study of tumor-infiltrating lymphocytes in primary liver carcinoma. The V call is TRBV5-1, the J call TRBJ2-1; D is uncertain. Sequencing input: liver tumor tissue from sampling region 3. Subset meaning: tumor region T3, left-lateral pole. This clonotype originated in a man aged 40-55 years with primary liver carcinoma and hepatitis B virus infection. Here the CDR3 reads CASGQMPGNEQFL. CDR3 DNA sequence: TGCGCCAGCGGCCAGATGCCGGGCAATGAGCAGTTCCTC.